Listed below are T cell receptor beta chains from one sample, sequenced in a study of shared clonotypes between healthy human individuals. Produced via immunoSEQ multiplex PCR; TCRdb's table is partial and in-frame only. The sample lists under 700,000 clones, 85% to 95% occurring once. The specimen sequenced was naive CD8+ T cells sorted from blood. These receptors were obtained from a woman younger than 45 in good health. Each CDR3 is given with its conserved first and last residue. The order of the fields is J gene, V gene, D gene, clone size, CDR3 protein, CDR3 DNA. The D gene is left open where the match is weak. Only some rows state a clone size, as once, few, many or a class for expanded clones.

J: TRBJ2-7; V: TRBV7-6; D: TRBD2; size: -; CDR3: CASSPGLVYEQYF; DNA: TGTGCCAGCAGCCCGGGACTAGTCTACGAGCAGTACTTC
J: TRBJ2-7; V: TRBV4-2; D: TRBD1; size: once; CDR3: CASSPSWGQGHEQYF; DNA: TGTGCCAGCAGCCCGAGTTGGGGACAGGGTCACGAGCAGTACTTC
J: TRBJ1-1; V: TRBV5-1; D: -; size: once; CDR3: CASSLEGFMNTEAFF; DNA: TGCGCCAGCAGCTTGGAGGGATTTATGAACACTGAAGCTTTCTTT
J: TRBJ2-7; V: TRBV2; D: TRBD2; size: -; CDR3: CASRTLAGSSYEQYF; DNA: TGTGCCAGCAGGACTCTAGCGGGGAGCTCCTACGAGCAGTACTTC
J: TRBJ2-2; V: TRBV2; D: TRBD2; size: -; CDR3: CASSGTSGNTGELFF; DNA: TGTGCCAGCAGCGGGACTAGCGGGAACACCGGGGAGCTGTTTTTT
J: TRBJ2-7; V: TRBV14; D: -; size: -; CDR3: CASSQKGHEQYF; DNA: TGTGCCAGCAGCCAAAAGGGCCACGAGCAGTACTTC
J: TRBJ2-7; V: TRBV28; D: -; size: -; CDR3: CASSSLHEGADYYEQYF; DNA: TGTGCCAGCAGTTCACTCCACGAGGGAGCGGACTACTACGAGCAGTACTTC
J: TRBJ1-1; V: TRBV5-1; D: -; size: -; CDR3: CASSFQDGTEAFF; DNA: TGCGCCAGCAGCTTCCAGGACGGCACTGAAGCTTTCTTT
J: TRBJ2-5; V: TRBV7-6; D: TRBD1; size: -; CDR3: CASSLAVGDRGRETQYF; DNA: TGTGCCAGCAGCTTAGCGGTAGGGGACAGGGGGCGAGAGACCCAGTACTTC
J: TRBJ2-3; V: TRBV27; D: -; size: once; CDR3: CASSQGTILSDTQYF; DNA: TGTGCCAGCAGTCAGGGGACGATCCTGAGTGATACGCAGTATTTT
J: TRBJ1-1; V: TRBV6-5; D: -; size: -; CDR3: CASSSFPRENTEAFF; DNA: TGTGCCAGCAGTTCCTTCCCTAGGGAGAACACTGAAGCTTTCTTT
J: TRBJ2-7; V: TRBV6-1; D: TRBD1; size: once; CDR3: CASSVDRGPYEQYF; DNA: TGTGCCAGCAGTGTCGACAGGGGACCCTACGAGCAGTACTTC
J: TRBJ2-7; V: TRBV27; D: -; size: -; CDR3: CATSSGGSSYEQYF; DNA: TGTGCCACCTCCTCGGGGGGCTCCTCCTACGAGCAGTACTTC
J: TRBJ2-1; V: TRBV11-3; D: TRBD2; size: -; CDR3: CASSLAGTSGEEQFF; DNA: TGTGCCAGCAGCTTAGCCGGGACTAGCGGAGAAGAGCAGTTCTTC
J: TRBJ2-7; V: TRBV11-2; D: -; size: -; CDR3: CASSLSAARREQYF; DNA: TGTGCCAGCAGCTTGAGTGCAGCGCGGCGCGAGCAGTACTTC
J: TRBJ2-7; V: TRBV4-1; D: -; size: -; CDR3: CASSPVWGRRTYEQYF; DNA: TGCGCCAGCAGCCCCGTTTGGGGGAGGAGGACCTACGAGCAGTACTTC
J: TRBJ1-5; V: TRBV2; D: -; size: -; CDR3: CASSPLEVGDTNQPQHF; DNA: TGTGCCAGCAGTCCCCTTGAAGTCGGGGACACGAATCAGCCCCAGCATTTT
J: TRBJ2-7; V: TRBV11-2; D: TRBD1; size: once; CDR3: CASSLDGTGLGEQYF; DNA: TGTGCCAGCAGCTTAGATGGGACAGGGCTCGGGGAGCAGTACTTC
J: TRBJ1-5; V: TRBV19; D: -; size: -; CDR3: CASSRLPGNQPQHF; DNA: TGTGCCAGTAGTCGGTTGCCAGGGAATCAGCCCCAGCATTTT
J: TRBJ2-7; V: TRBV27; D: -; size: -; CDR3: CASSFPGADEQYF; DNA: TGTGCCAGCAGTTTCCCCGGGGCGGACGAGCAGTACTTC
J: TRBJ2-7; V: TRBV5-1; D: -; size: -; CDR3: CASSPVGNSDEQYF; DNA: TGCGCCAGCAGCCCGGTAGGGAATTCGGACGAGCAGTACTTC
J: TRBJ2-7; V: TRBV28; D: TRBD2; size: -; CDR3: CASSPWGGRIYEQYF; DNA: TGTGCCAGCAGCCCGTGGGGCGGGAGAATCTACGAGCAGTACTTC
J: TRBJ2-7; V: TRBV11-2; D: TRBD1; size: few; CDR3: CASRLTGTDYEQYF; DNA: TGTGCCAGCAGACTAACCGGGACAGACTACGAGCAGTACTTC
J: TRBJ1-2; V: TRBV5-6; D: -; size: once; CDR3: CASSLEGNQGFYGYTF; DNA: TGTGCCAGCAGCTTGGAGGGTAATCAGGGATTCTATGGCTACACCTTC
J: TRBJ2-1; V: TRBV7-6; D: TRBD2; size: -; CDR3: CASSPLGTSGRNEQFF; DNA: TGTGCCAGCAGCCCGCTAGGGACTAGCGGGAGGAATGAGCAGTTCTTC
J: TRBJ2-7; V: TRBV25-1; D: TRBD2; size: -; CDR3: CASSPWGGLVTSYEQYF; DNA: TGTGCCAGCAGTCCCTGGGGGGGACTAGTGACCTCCTACGAGCAGTACTTC
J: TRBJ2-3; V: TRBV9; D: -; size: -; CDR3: CASSVGGSADTQYF; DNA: TGTGCCAGCAGCGTAGGAGGGAGTGCAGATACGCAGTATTTT
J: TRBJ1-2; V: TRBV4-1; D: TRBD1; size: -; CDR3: CASSQPDRVINYVYTF; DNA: TGCGCCAGCAGCCAACCGGACAGGGTCATTAACTATGTCTACACCTTC
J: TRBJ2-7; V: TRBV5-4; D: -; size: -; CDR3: CASSTTNEQYF; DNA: TGTGCCAGCAGTACTACCAACGAGCAGTACTTC
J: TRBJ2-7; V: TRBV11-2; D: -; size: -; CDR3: CASSLVVTSYEQYF; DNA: TGTGCCAGCAGCTTAGTTGTCACTTCCTACGAGCAGTACTTC
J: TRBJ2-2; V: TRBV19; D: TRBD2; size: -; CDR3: CASSIAPPGLAGVAGELFF; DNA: TGTGCCAGTAGTATAGCTCCCCCGGGACTAGCGGGAGTGGCCGGGGAGCTGTTTTTT
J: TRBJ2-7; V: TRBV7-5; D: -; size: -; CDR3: CVRSLAGGKSSYEQYF; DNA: TGTGTCAGAAGCTTAGCGGGCGGGAAGAGCTCCTACGAGCAGTACTTC
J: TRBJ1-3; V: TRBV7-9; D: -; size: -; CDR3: CASSSGRSSGNTIYF; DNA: TGTGCCAGCAGCTCCGGACGGAGCTCTGGAAACACCATATATTTT
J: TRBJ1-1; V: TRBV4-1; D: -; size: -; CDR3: CASSTRGGSMNTEAFF; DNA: TGCGCCAGCAGCACCCGGGGGGGTTCGATGAACACTGAAGCTTTCTTT
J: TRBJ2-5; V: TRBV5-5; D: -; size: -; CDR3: CASSSPSLGLRETQYF; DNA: TGTGCCAGCAGCTCGCCCTCACTAGGCCTCCGGGAGACCCAGTACTTC
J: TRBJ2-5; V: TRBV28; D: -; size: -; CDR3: CASSGETQYF; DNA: TGTGCCAGTTCTGGGGAGACCCAGTACTTC
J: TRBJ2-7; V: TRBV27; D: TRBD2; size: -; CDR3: CASSFGGLAGEQYF; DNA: TGTGCCAGCAGTTTTGGCGGACTAGCGGGCGAGCAGTACTTC
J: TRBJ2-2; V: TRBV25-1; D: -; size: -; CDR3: CASSGDRNTGELFF; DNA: TGTGCCAGCAGTGGAGACCGGAACACCGGGGAGCTGTTTTTT
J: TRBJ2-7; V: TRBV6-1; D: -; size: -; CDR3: CASSEGGSYYEQYF; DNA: TGTGCCAGCAGTGAAGGCGGCAGCTACTACGAGCAGTACTTC
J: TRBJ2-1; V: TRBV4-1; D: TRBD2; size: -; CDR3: CASSQRTSGPGYEQFF; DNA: TGCGCCAGCAGCCAACGGACTAGCGGGCCGGGGTATGAGCAGTTCTTC
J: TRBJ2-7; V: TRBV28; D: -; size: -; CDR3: CASSSRPGFGALYEQYF; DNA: TGTGCCAGCAGTTCCCGACCCGGATTTGGGGCCCTATACGAGCAGTACTTC
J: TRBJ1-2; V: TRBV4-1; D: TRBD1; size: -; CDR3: CASSQGVMVGQTYGYTF; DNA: TGCGCCAGCAGCCAAGGGGTAATGGTGGGACAGACCTATGGCTACACCTTC
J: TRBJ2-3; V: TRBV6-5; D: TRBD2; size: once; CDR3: CASSPSGSATDTQYF; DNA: TGTGCCAGCAGCCCAAGCGGGAGTGCTACAGATACGCAGTATTTT
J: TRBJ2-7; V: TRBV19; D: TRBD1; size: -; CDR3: CASSAGTGIYEQYF; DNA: TGTGCCAGCAGCGCCGGGACAGGTATCTACGAGCAGTACTTC
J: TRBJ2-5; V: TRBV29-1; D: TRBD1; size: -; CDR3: CSVEVGDRVQETQYF; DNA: TGCAGCGTTGAAGTGGGGGACAGGGTTCAAGAGACCCAGTACTTC
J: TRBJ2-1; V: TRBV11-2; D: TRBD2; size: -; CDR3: CASSLAGGSSYNEQFF; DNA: TGTGCCAGCAGCTTAGCCGGCGGGAGCTCCTACAATGAGCAGTTCTTC
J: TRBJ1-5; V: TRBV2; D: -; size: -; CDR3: CASSVGNQPQHF; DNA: TGTGCCAGCAGTGTGGGCAATCAGCCCCAGCATTTT
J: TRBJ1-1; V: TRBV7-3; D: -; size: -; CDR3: CASSLNPNPNTEAFF; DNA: TGTGCCAGCAGCTTAAACCCGAACCCGAACACTGAAGCTTTCTTT
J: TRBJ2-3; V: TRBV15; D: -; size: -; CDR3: CATGPTDTQYF; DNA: TGTGCCACCGGTCCTACAGATACGCAGTATTTT
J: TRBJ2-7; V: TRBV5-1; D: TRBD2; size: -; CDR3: CASSLTSGRGEQYF; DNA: TGCGCCAGCAGCTTGACTAGCGGAAGGGGCGAGCAGTACTTC
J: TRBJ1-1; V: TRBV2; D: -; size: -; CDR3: CASTDPGHPSDEAFF; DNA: TGTGCCAGCACCGACCCAGGACATCCCTCGGATGAAGCTTTCTTT
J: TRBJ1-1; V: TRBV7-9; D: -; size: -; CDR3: CASSLGTDKAFF; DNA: TGTGCCAGCAGCTTAGGGACAGACAAAGCTTTCTTT
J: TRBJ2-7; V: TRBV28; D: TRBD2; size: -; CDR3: CASSLERTSSYEQYF; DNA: TGTGCCAGCAGTTTAGAAAGGACTAGCTCCTACGAGCAGTACTTC
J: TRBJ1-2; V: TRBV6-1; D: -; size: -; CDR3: CASSDNTVYGYTF; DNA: TGTGCCAGCAGTGATAACACGGTCTATGGCTACACCTTC
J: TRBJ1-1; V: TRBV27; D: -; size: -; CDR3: CASSLGGITEAFF; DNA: TGTGCCAGCAGTTTGGGGGGTATCACTGAAGCTTTCTTT
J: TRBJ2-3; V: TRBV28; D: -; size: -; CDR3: CASSPGVARATDTQYF; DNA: TGTGCCAGCAGTCCAGGTGTGGCTCGGGCCACAGATACGCAGTATTTT
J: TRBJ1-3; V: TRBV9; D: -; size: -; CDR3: CASSAGTSNGNTIYF; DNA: TGTGCCAGCAGCGCCGGGACAAGTAACGGAAACACCATATATTTT
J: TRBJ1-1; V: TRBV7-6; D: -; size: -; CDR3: CASSPTPSRNEAFF; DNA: TGTGCCAGCAGCCCTACGCCGTCCAGGAATGAAGCTTTCTTT
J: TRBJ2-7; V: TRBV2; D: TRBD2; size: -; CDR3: CASSEARGASYEQYF; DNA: TGTGCCAGCAGTGAAGCGCGGGGGGCCTCCTACGAGCAGTACTTC
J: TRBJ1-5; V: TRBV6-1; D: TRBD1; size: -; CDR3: CASSEPLDREFWEYNQPQHF; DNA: TGTGCCAGCAGTGAACCCCTCGACAGGGAATTTTGGGAATACAATCAGCCCCAGCATTTT